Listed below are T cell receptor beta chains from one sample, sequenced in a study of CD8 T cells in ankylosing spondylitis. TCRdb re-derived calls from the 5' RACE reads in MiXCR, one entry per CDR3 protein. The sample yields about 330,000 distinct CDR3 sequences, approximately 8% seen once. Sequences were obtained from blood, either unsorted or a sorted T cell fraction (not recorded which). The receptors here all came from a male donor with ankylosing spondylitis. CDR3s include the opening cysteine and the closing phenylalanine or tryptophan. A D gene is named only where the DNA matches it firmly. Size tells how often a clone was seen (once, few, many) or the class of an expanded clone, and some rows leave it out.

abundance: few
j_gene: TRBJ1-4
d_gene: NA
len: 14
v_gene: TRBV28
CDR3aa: CASSSGGTNEKLFF
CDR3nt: TGTGCCAGCAGTTCGGGGGGAACTAATGAAAAACTGTTTTTT

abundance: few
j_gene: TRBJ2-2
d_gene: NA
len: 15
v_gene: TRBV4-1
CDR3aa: CASSPRAMNTGELFF
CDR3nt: TGCGCCAGCAGCCCGAGAGCGATGAACACCGGGGAGCTGTTTTTT

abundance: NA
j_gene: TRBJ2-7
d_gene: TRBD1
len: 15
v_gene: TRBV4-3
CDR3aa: CASSQDDRGAHEQYF
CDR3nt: TGCGCCAGCAGCCAAGATGACAGGGGTGCGCACGAGCAGTACTTC

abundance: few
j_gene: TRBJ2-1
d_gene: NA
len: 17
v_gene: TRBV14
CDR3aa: CASSQVRDPGFGGEQFF
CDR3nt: TGTGCCAGCAGCCAGGTCCGGGACCCGGGTTTCGGCGGTGAGCAGTTCTTC

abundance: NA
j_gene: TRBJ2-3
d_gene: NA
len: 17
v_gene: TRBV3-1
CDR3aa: CASSQGVGGQSHNTQYF
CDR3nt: TGTGCCAGCAGCCAAGGTGTTGGGGGACAATCACACAATACGCAGTATTTT

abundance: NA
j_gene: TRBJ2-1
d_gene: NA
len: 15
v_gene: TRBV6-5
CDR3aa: CASSYSRRSYNEQFF
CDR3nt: TGTGCCAGCAGTTACTCGCGCCGAAGCTACAATGAGCAGTTCTTC

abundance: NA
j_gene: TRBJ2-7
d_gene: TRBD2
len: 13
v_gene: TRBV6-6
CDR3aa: CASRDSGGYEQYF
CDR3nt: TGTGCCAGCAGGGATAGCGGGGGATACGAGCAGTACTTC

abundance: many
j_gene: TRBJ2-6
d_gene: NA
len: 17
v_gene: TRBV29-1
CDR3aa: CSVLSSGGRSGANVLTF
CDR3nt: TGCAGCGTTCTCTCATCTGGAGGCCGCTCTGGGGCCAACGTCCTGACTTTC

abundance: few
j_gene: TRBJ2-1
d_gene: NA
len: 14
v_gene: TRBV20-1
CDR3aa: CSALTPVGDGEQFF
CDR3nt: TGCAGTGCCCTCACACCGGTTGGGGACGGTGAGCAGTTCTTC

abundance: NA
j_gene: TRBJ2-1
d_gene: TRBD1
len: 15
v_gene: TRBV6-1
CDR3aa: CASEKGALLNNEQFF
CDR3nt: TGTGCCAGCGAAAAGGGGGCCCTGTTAAACAATGAGCAGTTCTTC

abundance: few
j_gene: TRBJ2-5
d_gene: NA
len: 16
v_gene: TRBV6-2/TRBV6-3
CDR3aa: CASSWGNHHRGETQYF
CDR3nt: TGTGCCAGCAGTTGGGGGAATCACCATCGGGGAGAGACCCAGTACTTC

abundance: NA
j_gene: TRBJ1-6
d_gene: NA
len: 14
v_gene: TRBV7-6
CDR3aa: CASSLYRNNSPLHF
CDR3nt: TGTGCCAGCAGCTTATACAGGAATAATTCACCCCTCCACTTT

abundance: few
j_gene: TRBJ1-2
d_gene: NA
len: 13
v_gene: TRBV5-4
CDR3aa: CASSLGSHYGYTF
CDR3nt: TGTGCCAGCAGCTTGGGGAGTCACTATGGCTACACCTTC

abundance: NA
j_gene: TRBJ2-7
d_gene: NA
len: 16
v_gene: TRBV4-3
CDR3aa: CASSQESWRGPHEQYF
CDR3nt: TGCGCCAGCAGCCAAGAAAGTTGGAGGGGGCCACACGAGCAGTACTTC

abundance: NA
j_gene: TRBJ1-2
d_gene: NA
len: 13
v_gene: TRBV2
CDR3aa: CASSEERKYGYTF
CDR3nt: TGTGCCAGCAGTGAAGAACGGAAATATGGCTACACCTTC

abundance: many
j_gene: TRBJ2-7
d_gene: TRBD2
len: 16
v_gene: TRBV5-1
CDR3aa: CASSSTPGTRIHEQYF
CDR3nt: TGCGCCAGCAGCTCAACCCCCGGGACTAGAATTCACGAGCAGTACTTC

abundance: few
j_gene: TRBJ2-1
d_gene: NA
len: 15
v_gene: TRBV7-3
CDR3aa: CASSSSGVGYNEQFF
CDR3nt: TGTGCCAGCAGCTCCTCGGGAGTTGGCTACAATGAGCAGTTCTTC

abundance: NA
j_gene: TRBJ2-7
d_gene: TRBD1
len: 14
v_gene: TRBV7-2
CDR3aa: CASSKRTGGGEQYF
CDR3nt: TGTGCCAGCAGCAAACGCACAGGGGGAGGAGAGCAGTACTTC

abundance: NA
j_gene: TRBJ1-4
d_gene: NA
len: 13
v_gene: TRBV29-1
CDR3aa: CSVGRTTNEKLFF
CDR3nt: TGCAGCGTGGGACGAACAACTAATGAAAAACTGTTTTTT

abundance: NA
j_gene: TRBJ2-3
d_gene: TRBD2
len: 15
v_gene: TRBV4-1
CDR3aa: CASSQGQRDLDTQYF
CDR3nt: TGCGCCAGCAGCCAAGGGCAGCGGGATTTGGATACGCAGTATTTT

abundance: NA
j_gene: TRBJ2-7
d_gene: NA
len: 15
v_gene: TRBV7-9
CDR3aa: CASSLTGPASYEQYF
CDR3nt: TGTGCCAGCAGCTTAACAGGGCCCGCGTCCTACGAGCAGTACTTC

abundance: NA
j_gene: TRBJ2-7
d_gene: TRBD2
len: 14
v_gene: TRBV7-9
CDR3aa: CASSFLGGSYEQYF
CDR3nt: TGTGCCAGCAGCTTTCTGGGCGGGAGCTACGAGCAGTACTTC

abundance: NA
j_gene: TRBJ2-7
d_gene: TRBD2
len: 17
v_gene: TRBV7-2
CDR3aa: CASSLRTSGRAVHEQYF
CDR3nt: TGTGCCAGCAGCTTACGGACTAGCGGGAGGGCCGTCCACGAGCAGTACTTC

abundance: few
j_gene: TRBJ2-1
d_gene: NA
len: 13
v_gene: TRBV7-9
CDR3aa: CASSMDSYNEQFF
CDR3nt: TGTGCCAGCAGCATGGACAGTTACAATGAGCAGTTCTTC

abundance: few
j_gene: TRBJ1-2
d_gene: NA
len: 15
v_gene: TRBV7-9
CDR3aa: CASSPTDRAAYGYTF
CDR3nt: TGTGCCAGCAGCCCGACGGACCGGGCAGCATATGGCTACACCTTC

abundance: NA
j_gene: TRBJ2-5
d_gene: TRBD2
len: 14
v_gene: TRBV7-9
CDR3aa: CASSQWGGEETQYF
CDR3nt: TGTGCCAGCAGCCAGTGGGGGGGAGAAGAGACCCAGTACTTC

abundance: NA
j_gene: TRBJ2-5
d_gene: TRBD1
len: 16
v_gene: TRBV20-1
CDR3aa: CSARWSTGGTGETQYF
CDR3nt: TGCAGTGCTAGGTGGTCTACAGGGGGTACGGGAGAGACCCAGTACTTC

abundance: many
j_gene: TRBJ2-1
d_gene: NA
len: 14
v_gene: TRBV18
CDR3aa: CASYSGTSYNEQFF
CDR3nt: TGTGCCAGCTACTCGGGGACCTCCTACAATGAGCAGTTCTTC

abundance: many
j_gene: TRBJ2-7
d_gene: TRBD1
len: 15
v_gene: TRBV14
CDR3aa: CASSQGTGLDYEQYF
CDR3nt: TGTGCCAGCAGCCAAGGGACAGGCCTTGACTACGAGCAGTACTTC

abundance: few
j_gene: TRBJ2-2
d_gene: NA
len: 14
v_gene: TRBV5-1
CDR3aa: CASSVSGAAGELFF
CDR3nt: TGCGCCAGCAGCGTCTCCGGCGCAGCCGGGGAGCTGTTTTTT

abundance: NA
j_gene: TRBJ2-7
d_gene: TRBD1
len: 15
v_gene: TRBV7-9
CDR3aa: CASSPLAGQGYEQYF
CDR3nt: TGTGCCAGCAGCCCCCTGGCCGGACAGGGCTACGAGCAGTACTTC

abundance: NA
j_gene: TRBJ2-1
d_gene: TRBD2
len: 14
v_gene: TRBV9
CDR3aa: CASSVATSANEQFF
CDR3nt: TGTGCCAGCAGCGTAGCTACTAGCGCCAATGAGCAGTTCTTC

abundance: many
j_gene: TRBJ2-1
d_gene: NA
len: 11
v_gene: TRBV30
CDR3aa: CAGSEYNEQFF
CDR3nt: TGTGCCGGTAGCGAATACAATGAGCAGTTCTTC

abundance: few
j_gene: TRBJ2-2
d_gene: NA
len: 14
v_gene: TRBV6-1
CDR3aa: CASSPLGATGELFF
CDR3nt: TGTGCCAGCAGCCCTCTGGGGGCCACCGGGGAGCTGTTTTTT

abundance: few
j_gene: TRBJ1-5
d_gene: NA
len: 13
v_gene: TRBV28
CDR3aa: CASIPSGHQPQHF
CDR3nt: TGTGCCAGTATTCCTTCCGGACATCAGCCCCAGCATTTT

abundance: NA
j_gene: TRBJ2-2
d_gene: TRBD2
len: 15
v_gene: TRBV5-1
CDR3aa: CASSLPSGNTRELFF
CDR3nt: TGCGCCAGCAGCTTGCCTAGCGGGAACACCAGGGAGCTGTTTTTT